These 10 T cell receptor beta chains came from one sample sequenced in a study of T-cell memory formation after mild COVID-19. TCRdb analysed the 5' RACE reads with MiXCR anew, one entry per CDR3 protein. The data show 270,000 or so distinct CDR3 sequences, under 20% seen once. The specimen was PBMCs or a T cell subset sorted from them (not recorded which). Receptor source: a man aged 18-30 years who had mild COVID-19 (a few samples of this study predate the infection). Cell type and time point are not known.

This clonotype was recorded many times. V is TRBV5-1 and J is TRBJ1-1, with a possible D match to TRBD1 (5 bases). The CDR3 loop spans 15 amino acids. Germline CDR1 is SGHRS and CDR2 is YFSETQ. Trimming removed 3 bases at V and 4 bases at J, with 16 bases between. As DNA, the CDR3 is TGCGCCAGCAGCTCATTGGGGGTGGGGAGCACTGAAGCTTTCTTT. Protein: CASSSLGVGSTEAFF.

The chain joins TRBV5-4 to TRBJ2-7; tentative D call: TRBD2 (7 bases). There are 14 residues in the CDR3. Deletions cut 3 bases from V and 6 bases from J, with 16 bases between. CDR1 SGHNT and CDR2 YYREEE come from the germline V gene (reference sequence). In nucleotides, the CDR3 is TGTGCCAGCAGCTCAGAGGGGGGGCCTGTCGAGCAGTACGTC. Amino acids: CASSSEGGPVEQYV.

The chain uses TRBV9 and TRBJ1-5, with TRBD1 as a possible D gene (5 bases). This CDR3 comprises 14 residues. Germline CDR1 is SGDLS and CDR2 is YYNGEE. V was pared by 3 bases and J by 6 bases, with 13 bases between. In DNA, the CDR3 is TGTGCCAGCAGCGAGGCAGCAGGGTCTCAGCCCCAGCATTTT. It translates to CASSEAAGSQPQHF.

This clonotype was counted a few times. This chain connects TRBV12-3 or TRBV12-4 to TRBJ2-3, with D tentatively TRBD1 or TRBD2 (5 bases each). The CDR3 has 14 amino acids. Trimming stripped 5 bases from V and 1 base from J, with 10 bases between. The DNA for the CDR3 is TGTGCCAGCAGTCAGCTGGGGGGCACAGATACGCAGTATTTT. Amino acid sequence: CASSQLGGTDTQYF.

This clonotype was counted at least ten times. The CDR3 nucleotides are TGTGCCAGCAGCTCAACTAGCACAGATACGCAGTATTTT. It is translated as CASSSTSTDTQYF. The chain has TRBV7-3 and TRBJ2-3; D is unclear. With 4 bases removed from V and 0 bases from J, the gap between germline ends came to 5 bases. This CDR3 comprises 13 residues. Germline V gene sequence: CDR1 SGHTA, CDR2 FQGTGA.

V gene TRBV6-5 combines with J gene TRBJ1-5; 7 nucleotides align to TRBD1. The germline V gene has CDR1 MNHEY and CDR2 SVGAGI. With 6 bases clipped from V and 4 bases from J, the junction kept 6 bases outside the gene matches. The CDR3 is 14 amino acids. This CDR3 is CASRTLDRNQPQHF. The CDR3 DNA reads as TGTGCCAGCAGAACCTTGGACAGGAATCAGCCCCAGCATTTT.

This clonotype was counted between two and nine times. The CDR3 reads CASSSQRGNTEAFF. The CDR3 DNA sequence: TGTGCCAGCAGCTCACAGAGGGGGAACACTGAAGCTTTCTTT. V is TRBV7-2 and J is TRBJ1-1, with D possibly being TRBD1 (5 bases). The V end lost 4 bases, the J end lost 1 base, and 10 bases lay between the germline ends. The CDR3 loop spans 14 amino acids. Germline V gene sequence: CDR1 SGHTA, CDR2 FQGNSA.

This clonotype showed up just a few times. The J gene is TRBJ2-2, the V gene TRBV7-9; no definite D call. The CDR3 spans 13 residues. Trimming removed 7 bases from V and 10 bases from J, with 16 bases in between. CDR1 and CDR2 (germline): SEHNR, FQNEAQ (reference sequence). CDR3 nucleotide sequence: TGTGCCAGCACCGAACTCGGTGGGGTGGAGCTGTTTTTT. This translates into CASTELGGVELFF.

This clonotype was detected ten times or more. The chain carries TRBV18 and TRBJ1-6, with 8 bases that match TRBD1. Germline-derived CDR1 and CDR2 are KGHSH and LQKENI. This CDR3 has 13 amino acids. V was clipped by 3 bases and J by 8 bases; unmatched bases: 0. The CDR3 loop reads CASSPDRDSPLHF. The CDR3 coding sequence is TGTGCCAGCTCACCGGACAGGGATTCACCCCTCCACTTT.

On this clonotype itself: Compared with germline, one end of the junction differs, possibly owing to a read error. The chain has TRBV5-1 and TRBJ2-2, with TRBD2 matching 11 bases. The length of the CDR3 is 14 residues. CDR1 is SGHRS, CDR2 YFSETQ, per germline. In nucleotides, the CDR3 is TGCGCCAGCAGTGGGACTAGCGGAGACGGGGAGCTGTATTTT. Translation gives CASSGTSGDGELYF.